This TCR beta chain was profiled in a study of T-cell reconstitution after alpha-beta-depleted transplantation in children. Whole-study findings and limits: T-cell counts and diversity at one year following transplant were attributed mainly to newly produced T cells. Two months or so post-transplant, alpha-beta T cells reportedly derived from several hundred expanded graft clones. Certain patients had high TCRbeta diversity at day 60, and it came from recipient T cells and thymic progenitors that survived.

Construction of the TCRbeta library involved unique molecular identifiers. Each CDR3 protein is one row after TCRdb ran MiXCR on the PCR reads. The profile covers hundreds of thousands of distinct CDR3 sequences, with around 13% appearing a single time and roughly 0.77% taken by the ten largest. With respect to this clonotype: Its specificity is not known.

The specimen comprised PBMCs, sampled before TCRalphabeta/CD19-depleted stem cell transplant. The TCR was taken from a girl aged 2 to 10 with congenital amegakaryocytic thrombocytopenia, due to receive a stem cell transplant.

CDR3 sequence reads: CASKFHPGANVLTF. CDR3 nucleotides: TGTGCCAGCAAATTTCATCCTGGGGCCAACGTCCTGACTTTC. This rearrangement joins TRBV2 to TRBJ2-6; D gene uncertain. Germline V lookup: CDR1 SNHLY, CDR2 FYNNEI. The CDR3 has 14 residues. The V gene lost 7 bases and the J gene lost 2 bases, with 9 bases spanning the gap.